Sequencing of this TCR beta chain was carried out in a study of blood T cell repertoires in COVID-19. In the original workflow: From reference gene primer amplification, estimates of nucleated cell counts were derived. The protocol was immunoSEQ multiplex PCR, while the TCRdb copy is restricted to in-frame clones and leaves out a portion. D and trimming come from the DNA, and the V and J calls and clone size come from that table. Of some 140,000 clones listed, more than 85% were seen once; the top ten hold around 20%. CDR1 is SGHRS and CDR2 is YFSETQ in the germline V gene. The CDR3 covers 15 residues. V was trimmed by 2 bases and J by 4 bases, leaving 10 bases between them.

The chain combines TRBV5-1 with TRBJ2-6, with a possible D match to TRBD2 (5 bases). Sequencing input: peripheral blood. The origin of this receptor is a man over 45 with active or convalescent COVID-19. The CDR3 DNA reads TGCGCCAGCAGCTTTGAGGGCTCCGGGGCCAACGTCCTGACTTTC. Amino acid sequence: CASSFEGSGANVLTF.